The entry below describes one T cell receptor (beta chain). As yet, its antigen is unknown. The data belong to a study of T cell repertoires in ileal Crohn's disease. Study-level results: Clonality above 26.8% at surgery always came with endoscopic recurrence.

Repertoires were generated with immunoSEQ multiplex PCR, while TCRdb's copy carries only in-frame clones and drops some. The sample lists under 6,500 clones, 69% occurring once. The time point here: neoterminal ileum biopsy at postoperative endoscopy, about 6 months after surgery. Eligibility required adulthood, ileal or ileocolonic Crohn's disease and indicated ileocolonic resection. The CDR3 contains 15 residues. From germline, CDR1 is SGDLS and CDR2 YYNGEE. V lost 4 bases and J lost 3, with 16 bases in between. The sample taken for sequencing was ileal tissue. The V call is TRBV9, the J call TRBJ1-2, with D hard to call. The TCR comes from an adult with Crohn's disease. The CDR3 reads CASSSRPGEDYGYTF. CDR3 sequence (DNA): TGTGCCAGCAGCTCACGACCGGGTGAGGACTATGGCTACACCTTC.